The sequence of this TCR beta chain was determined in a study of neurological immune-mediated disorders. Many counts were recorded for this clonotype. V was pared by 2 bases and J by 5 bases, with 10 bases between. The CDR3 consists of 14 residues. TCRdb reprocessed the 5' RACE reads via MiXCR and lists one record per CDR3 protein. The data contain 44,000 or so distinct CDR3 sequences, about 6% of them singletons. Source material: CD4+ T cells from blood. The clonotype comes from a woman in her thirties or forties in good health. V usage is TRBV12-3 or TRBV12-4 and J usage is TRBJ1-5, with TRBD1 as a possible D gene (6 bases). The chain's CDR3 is CASSLTGSDQPQHF. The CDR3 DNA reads TGTGCCAGCAGTTTAACAGGGTCGGATCAGCCCCAGCATTTT.